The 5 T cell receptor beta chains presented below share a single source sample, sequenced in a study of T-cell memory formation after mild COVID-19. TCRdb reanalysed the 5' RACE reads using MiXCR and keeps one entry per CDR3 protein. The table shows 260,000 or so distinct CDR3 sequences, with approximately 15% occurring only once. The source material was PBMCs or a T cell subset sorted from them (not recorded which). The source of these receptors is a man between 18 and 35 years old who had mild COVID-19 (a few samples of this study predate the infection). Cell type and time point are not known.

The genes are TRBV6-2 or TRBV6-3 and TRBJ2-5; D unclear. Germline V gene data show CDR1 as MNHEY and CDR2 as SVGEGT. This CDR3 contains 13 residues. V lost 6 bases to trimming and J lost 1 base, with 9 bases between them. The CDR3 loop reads CASRPDAQETQYF. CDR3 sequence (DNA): TGTGCCAGCAGACCGGACGCCCAAGAGACCCAGTACTTC.

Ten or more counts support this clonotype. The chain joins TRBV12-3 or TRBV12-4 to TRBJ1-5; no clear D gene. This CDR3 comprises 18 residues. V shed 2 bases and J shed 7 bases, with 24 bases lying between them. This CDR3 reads CASSLPPSFGGAGQPQHF. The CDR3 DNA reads TGTGCCAGCAGTTTACCCCCCTCGTTCGGAGGAGCCGGGCAGCCCCAGCATTTT.

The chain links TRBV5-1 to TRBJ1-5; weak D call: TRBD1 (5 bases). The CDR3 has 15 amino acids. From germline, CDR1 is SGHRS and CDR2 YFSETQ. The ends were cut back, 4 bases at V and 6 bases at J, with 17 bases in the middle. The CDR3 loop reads CASSPLGGLGQPQHF. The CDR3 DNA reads TGCGCCAGCAGCCCCCTGGGGGGGTTGGGTCAGCCCCAGCATTTT.

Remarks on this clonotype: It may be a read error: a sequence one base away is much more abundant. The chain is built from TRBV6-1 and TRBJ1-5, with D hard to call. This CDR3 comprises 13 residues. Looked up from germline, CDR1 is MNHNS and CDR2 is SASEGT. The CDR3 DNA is TGTGCCAGCGGGGTTAGGGCCAATCATCCCCAGCATTTT. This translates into CASGVRANHPQHF.

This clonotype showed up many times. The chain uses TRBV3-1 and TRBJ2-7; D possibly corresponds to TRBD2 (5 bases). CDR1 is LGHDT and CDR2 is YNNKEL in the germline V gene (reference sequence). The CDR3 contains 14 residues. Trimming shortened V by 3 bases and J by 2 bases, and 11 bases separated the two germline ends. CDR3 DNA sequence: TGTGCCAGCAGCCACCGCCCCGGGGCCTACGAGCAGTACTTC. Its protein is CASSHRPGAYEQYF.